This T cell receptor (beta chain) is drawn from a study of response to subunit inactivated influenza vaccine. Study conclusions and caveats: Authors proposed each seasonal influenza vaccination draws in few new T cells.

This clonotype was seen at least ten times. Its specificity is not known. Germline V gene sequence: CDR1 SGHDT, CDR2 YYEEEE. V lost 4 bases to trimming and J lost 2 bases, with 9 bases between them. This CDR3 has 13 amino acids. TCRdb reprocessed the RT-PCR reads with MiXCR, giving one entry per CDR3 protein. Found here are about 780,000 distinct CDR3 sequences, about a fifth of them singletons; the top ten hold approximately 10%. This clonotype was obtained from a man in his fifties or sixties who received an inactivated influenza vaccine. The material sequenced was PBMCs from blood, taken around 5 days after vaccination. The V and J genes are TRBV5-6 and TRBJ1-2; D call uncertain. The CDR3 sequence is CASSLRGNYGYTF. The CDR3 bases are TGTGCCAGCAGCCTACGGGGAAACTATGGCTACACCTTC.